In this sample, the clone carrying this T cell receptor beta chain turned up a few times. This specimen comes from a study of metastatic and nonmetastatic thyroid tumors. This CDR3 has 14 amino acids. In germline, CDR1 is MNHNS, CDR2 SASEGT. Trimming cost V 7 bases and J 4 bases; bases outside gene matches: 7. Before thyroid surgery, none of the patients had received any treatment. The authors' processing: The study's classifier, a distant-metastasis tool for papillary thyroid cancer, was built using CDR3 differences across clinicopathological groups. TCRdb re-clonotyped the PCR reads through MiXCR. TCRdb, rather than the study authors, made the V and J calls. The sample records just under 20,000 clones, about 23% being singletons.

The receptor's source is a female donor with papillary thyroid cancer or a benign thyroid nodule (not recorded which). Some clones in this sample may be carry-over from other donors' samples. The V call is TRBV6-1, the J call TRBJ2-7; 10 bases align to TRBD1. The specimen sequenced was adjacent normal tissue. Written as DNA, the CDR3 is TGTGCCAGCACCAACAGGGACAGGGGATACGAGCAGTACTTC. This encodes CASTNRDRGYEQYF.